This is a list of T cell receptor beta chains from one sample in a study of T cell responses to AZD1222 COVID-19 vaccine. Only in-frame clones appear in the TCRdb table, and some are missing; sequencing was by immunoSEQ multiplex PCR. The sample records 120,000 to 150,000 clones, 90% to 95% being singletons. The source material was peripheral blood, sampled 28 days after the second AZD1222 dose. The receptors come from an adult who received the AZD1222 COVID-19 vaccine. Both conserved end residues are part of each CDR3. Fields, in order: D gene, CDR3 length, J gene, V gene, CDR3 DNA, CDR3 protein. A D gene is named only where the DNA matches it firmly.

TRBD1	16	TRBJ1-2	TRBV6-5	TGTGCCAGCAGTTACATCCCCCCCCGGACAGGGGGAGGCTACACCTTC	CASSYIPPRTGGGYTF
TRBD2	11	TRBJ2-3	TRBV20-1	TGCAGTGCCAAAAGCGGGACTACGCAGTATTTT	CSAKSGTTQYF
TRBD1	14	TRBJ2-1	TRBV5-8	TGTGCCAGCAGGAGGGACAGGGGGATCACTGAGCAGTTCTTC	CASRRDRGITEQFF
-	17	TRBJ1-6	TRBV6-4	TGTGCCAGCTCAGTTTCGGGCCCTCCACTCTATAATTCACCCCTCCACTTT	CASSVSGPPLYNSPLHF
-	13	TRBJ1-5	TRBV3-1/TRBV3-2	TGTGCCAGCAGCCGGCAGCACAATCAGCCCCAGCATTTT	CASSRQHNQPQHF
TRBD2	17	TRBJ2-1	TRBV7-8	TGTGCCAGCAGCTTAGGCGGGACGGGGGGGCCGCGCAATGAGCAGTTCTTC	CASSLGGTGGPRNEQFF
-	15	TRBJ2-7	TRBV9	TGTGCCAGCAGCCCATCCGTGGGAAGCTCCTACGAGCAGTACTTC	CASSPSVGSSYEQYF
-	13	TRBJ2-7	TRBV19	TGTGCCAGTAGTATTAAACTTACCTACGAGCAGTACTTC	CASSIKLTYEQYF
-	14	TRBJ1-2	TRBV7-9	TGTGCCAGCAGCGGTACTGTAGCTAACTATGGCTACACCTTC	CASSGTVANYGYTF
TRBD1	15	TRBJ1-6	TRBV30	TGTGCCTGGAGACCGGACAGGGAGTATAATTCACCCCTCCACTTT	CAWRPDREYNSPLHF
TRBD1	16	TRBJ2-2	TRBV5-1	TGCGCCAGCAGTATCCCCCGGGACAGAAACACCGGGGAGCTGTTTTTT	CASSIPRDRNTGELFF
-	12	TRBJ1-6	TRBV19	TGTGCCAGAGCCTGGAACGCTTCACCCCTCCACTTT	CARAWNASPLHF
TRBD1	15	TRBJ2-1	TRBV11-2	TGTGCCAGCAGCTCGTCGGGACAGGACTACAATGAGCAGTTCTTC	CASSSSGQDYNEQFF
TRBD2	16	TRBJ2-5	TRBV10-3	TGTGCCATCAGTGAGCAGCGGGGGGGATACCAAGAGACCCAGTACTTC	CAISEQRGGYQETQYF
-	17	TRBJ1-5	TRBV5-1	TGCGCCAGCAGCCCCGGGGCGGCGGGGTTTAGCAATCAGCCCCAGCATTTT	CASSPGAAGFSNQPQHF
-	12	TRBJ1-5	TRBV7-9	TGTGCCAGCAGCTTAGATTTGCAGCCCCAGCATTTT	CASSLDLQPQHF
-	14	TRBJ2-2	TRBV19	TGTGCCAGTAGTATAGAAACCCTCGTCGGGGAGCTGTTTTTT	CASSIETLVGELFF
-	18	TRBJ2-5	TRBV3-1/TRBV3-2	TGTGCCAGCAGCCAAGATCCCGCGGGGTGGGGGCTCCAAGAGACCCAGTACTTC	CASSQDPAGWGLQETQYF
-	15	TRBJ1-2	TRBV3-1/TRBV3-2	TGTGCCAGCAGCCAAGTCCGTCAAGGGGTCTATGGCTACACCTTC	CASSQVRQGVYGYTF
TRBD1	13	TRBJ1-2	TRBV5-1	TGCGCCAGCAGCTTGCAGGGGGCCGGGGGCTACACCTTC	CASSLQGAGGYTF
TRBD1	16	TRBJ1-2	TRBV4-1	TGCGCCAGCAGCCATACTGAGGGACAGGGAAAGCGTGGCTACACCTTC	CASSHTEGQGKRGYTF
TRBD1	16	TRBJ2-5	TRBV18	TGTGCCAGCTCACCACGAGGACAGGCGTACCAAGAGACCCAGTACTTC	CASSPRGQAYQETQYF
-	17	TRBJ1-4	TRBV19	TGTGCCAGTAGCAATACACGAACAGGGACAACTAATGAAAAACTGTTTTTT	CASSNTRTGTTNEKLFF
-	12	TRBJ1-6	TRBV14	TGTGCCAGCAGCCAAGTAAACGGACCCCTCCACTTT	CASSQVNGPLHF
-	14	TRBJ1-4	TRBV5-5	TGTGCCAGCAGTAGGCCCCCCCGGCGGGAAAAACTGTTTTTT	CASSRPPRREKLFF
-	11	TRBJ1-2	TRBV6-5	-	CASSSSWGENF
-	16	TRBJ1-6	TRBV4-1	TGCGCCAGCAGCCAGGGGGCGCGGGTGCGTAATTCACCCCTCCACTTT	CASSQGARVRNSPLHF
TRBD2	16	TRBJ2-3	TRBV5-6	TGTGCCAGCACCCCCGCCGGGGGGTTTCCAGGGGATACGCAGTATTTT	CASTPAGGFPGDTQYF